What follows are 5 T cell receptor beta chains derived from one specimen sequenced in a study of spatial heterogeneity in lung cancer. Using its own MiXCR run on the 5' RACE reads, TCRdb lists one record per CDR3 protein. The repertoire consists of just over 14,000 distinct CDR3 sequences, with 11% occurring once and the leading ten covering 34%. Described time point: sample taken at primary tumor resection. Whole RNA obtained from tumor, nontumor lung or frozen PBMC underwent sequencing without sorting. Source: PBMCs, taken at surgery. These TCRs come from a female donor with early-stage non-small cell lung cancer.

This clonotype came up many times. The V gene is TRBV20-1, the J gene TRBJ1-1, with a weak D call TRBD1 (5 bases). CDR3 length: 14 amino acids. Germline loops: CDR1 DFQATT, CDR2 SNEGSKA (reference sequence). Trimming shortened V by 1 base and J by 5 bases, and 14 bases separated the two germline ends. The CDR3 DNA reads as TGCAGTGCTAGAGCGGGGCGGGGGGGAACTGAAGCTTTCTTT. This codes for CSARAGRGGTEAFF.

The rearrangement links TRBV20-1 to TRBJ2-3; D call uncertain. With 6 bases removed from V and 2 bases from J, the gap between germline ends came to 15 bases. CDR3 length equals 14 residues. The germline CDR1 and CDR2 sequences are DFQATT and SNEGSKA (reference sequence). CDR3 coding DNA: TGCAGTGCCTTAAAGGGTGTGTCCACAGATACGCAGTATTTT. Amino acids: CSALKGVSTDTQYF.

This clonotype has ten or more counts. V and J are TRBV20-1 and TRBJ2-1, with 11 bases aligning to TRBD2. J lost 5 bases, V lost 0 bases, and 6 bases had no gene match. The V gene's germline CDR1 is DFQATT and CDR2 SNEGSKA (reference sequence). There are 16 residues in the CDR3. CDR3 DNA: TGCAGTGCTAGAGACCCCGGGACTAGCGGTGACAATGAGCAGTTCTTC. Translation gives CSARDPGTSGDNEQFF.

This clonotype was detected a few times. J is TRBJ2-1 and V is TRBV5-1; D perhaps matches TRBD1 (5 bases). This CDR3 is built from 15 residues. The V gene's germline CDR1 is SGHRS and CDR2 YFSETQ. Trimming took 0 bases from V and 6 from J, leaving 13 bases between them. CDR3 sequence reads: CASSLVRGRGNEQFF. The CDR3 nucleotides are TGCGCCAGCAGCTTGGTCCGAGGAAGGGGCAATGAGCAGTTCTTC.

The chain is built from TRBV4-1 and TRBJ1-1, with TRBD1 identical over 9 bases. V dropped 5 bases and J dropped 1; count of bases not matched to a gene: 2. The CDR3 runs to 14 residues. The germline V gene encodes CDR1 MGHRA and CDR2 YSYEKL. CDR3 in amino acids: CASSSGQGNTEAFF. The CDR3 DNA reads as TGCGCCAGCAGCTCGGGACAGGGGAACACTGAAGCTTTCTTT.